The clone carrying this T cell receptor (beta chain) was counted only a few times. This sample was taken from a study of T-cell reconstitution after alpha-beta-depleted transplantation in children. The CDR3 length is 15 residues. Germline CDR1 reads SGHAT; CDR2 reads FQNNGV. Trimming cost V 1 base and J 4 bases, with 14 bases left between them. TCRbeta library construction was performed incorporating unique molecular identifiers. Each CDR3 protein gets one entry after TCRdb re-called the PCR reads with MiXCR. The sample holds approximately 400,000 distinct CDR3 sequences, approximately 10% seen once. The rearrangement links TRBV11-2 to TRBJ2-7, with no clear D. This sequence was found in a human donor who donated a stem cell graft to a child with acute myeloid leukemia. Here the sequenced sample was PBMCs from the stem cell graft donor, taken from the stem cell graft. The CDR3 DNA follows: TGTGCCAGCAGCTTAGGGTTGGCGGTAGGGTACGAGCAGTACTTC. Its translation is CASSLGLAVGYEQYF.